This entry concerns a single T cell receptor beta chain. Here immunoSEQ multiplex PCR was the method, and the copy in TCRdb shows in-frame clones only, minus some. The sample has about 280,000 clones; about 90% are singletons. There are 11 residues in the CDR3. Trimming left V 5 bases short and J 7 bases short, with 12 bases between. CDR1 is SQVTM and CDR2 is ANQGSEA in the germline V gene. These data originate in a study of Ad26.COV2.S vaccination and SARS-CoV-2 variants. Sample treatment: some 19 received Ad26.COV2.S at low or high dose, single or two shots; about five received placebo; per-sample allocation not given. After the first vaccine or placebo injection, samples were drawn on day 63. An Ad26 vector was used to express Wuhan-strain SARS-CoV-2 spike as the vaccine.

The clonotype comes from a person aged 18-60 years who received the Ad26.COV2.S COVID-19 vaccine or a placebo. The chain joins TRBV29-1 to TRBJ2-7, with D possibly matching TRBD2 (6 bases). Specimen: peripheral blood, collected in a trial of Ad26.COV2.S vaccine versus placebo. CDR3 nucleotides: TGCAGCGTTCGGGACTCTGGGGAGCAGTACTTC. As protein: CSVRDSGEQYF.